This T cell receptor beta chain was identified during a study of human T cells and chemical hapten exposure (dated by TCRdb to the early 2020s). As for the study more broadly: For sensitization, 2% DPC in acetone was applied to a roughly 2 cm by roughly 2 cm area of upper inner arm skin. Throughout the roughly 24-week study period, patients were also given weekly therapeutic DPC doses on the scalp. Patch tests used Finn chambers with 0.01% DPC on the upper back, scored after 6 days by International Contact Dermatitis Research Group standards. Alopecia areata with under or over 50% scalp involvement, alopecia totalis and alopecia universalis were represented in the patient cohort, which was mostly female. Libraries were pooled for sequencing, and variation in per-sample TCR yields was attributed mainly to small differences in library volumes within the pool. This study followed changes in the peripheral blood TCR repertoire in vivo during primary and secondary sensitization of alopecia patients to the hapten diphenylcyclopropenone (DPC). Patient blood was sampled pre-sensitization (week 0) and at 2, 6 and about 24 weeks after DPC sensitization. Around 30 alopecia patients provided blood for TCR sequencing at one to four time points (pre-sensitization, 2, 6 and 24 weeks).

Details on this clonotype: It has no known antigen specificity. Nothing much larger sits one base from this clone, and base qualities are not available.

In the paper's terms, the time point label means: patch test 1, 2 weeks after DPC sensitization. The meaning of the sample's treatment or condition label: therapeutic diphenylcyclopropenone sensitization with weekly scalp DPC. At every patch-test visit, the blood draw took place before the patch test was put on. Patients were considered eligible if aged 18 to 70, diagnosed with alopecia and deemed suitable for DPC therapy, and patients were excluded if pregnant. Total RNA was extracted from unfractionated whole blood collected in Tempus Blood RNA tubes. On the study overall, not on this receptor specifically: Because every patient had alopecia, a presumed autoimmune disease, the patients' immune response might differ from that of healthy individuals. Expanded TCRs formed significantly more large CDR3 similarity clusters than pre-sensitization or healthy control sets, consistent with antigen-driven responses. After repeated subsampling, the strength of the expansion versus patch-test correlation and the threshold at which it became significant changed. DPC sensitization did not change the number of TCRs with a frequency above 1 in 1000, and there was no evidence of changes in global repertoire structure. A positive correlation was found between the number of PT1 expanded TCRs and patch test score, with significance reached at thresholds 8, 16 and 32 but not 4.

Ends trimmed: V by 4 bases, J by 3 bases; bases unmatched to a gene: 6. The CDR3, cysteine through phenylalanine, is 15 amino acids long. Only the CDR3 part of the read is kept: 45 bases, read in frame from the first base. CDR1 and CDR2 were assigned from the germline V gene as SGHDN and FVKESK. Receptor libraries were prepared by RACE. Sequencing took place on a NextSeq 500. During library preparation, unique molecular identifiers were attached to individual cDNA molecules so that TCRs could be counted in a quantitative, reproducible way. For every blood RNA sample, sequencing covered both the TCR alpha and TCR beta chains. The original methods were these. The median number of TCRs per sample was some 100,000, ranging from about 20,000 to 690,600. V, J and CDR3 annotation of the TCR reads was carried out using the Decombinator software suite. For PS versus PT1 abundance plots, all samples were subsampled to the same number of TCRs (28,000). TCRs were defined as expanded if absent before sensitization and observed at least eight times at the 2-week time point. TCRdb itself trimmed the public reads at Q25 with fastp, ran MiXCR and retained productive beta chains. All rows with the same CDR3 protein become a single entry with the most common DNA and genes. TCRdb's processing, not the authors', yielded these V and J calls. The table for this sample lists 80,000 or so distinct CDR3 sequences; about 10% of them were counted only once. Approximately 4.4% of the sample rests with the top ten.

The chain couples TRBV14 to TRBJ2-3, with 8 bases matching TRBD1. This receptor was obtained from a woman between 50 and 59 years old with alopecia areata. Some clones in this sample may be carry-over from other donors' samples. The sample consisted of whole blood, taken in connection with sensitization to the hapten diphenylcyclopropenone (DPC). The DNA is as follows: TGTGCCAGCAGCCTGGACAGGGTGAGGACAGATACGCAGTATTTT. Its protein product is CASSLDRVRTDTQYF.